The entry below gives a single TCR beta chain sequence along with its context. A few counts support this clonotype. Its antigen target is currently unknown. No qualities accompany the bases; no much larger clone lies one base away. This entry belongs to a study of Graves' ophthalmopathy and Graves' hyperthyroidism (dated by TCRdb to about 2018). Broadly, across the study: Peripheral blood was collected at initial diagnosis, before any treatment. In total, over 130 blood samples were TCR-sequenced: approximately 42 ophthalmopathy, some 72 hyperthyroidism and some 17 hyperthyroidism-to-ophthalmopathy patients. TCR beta repertoire signatures were used to distinguish Graves' ophthalmopathy from Graves' hyperthyroidism and to predict progression to ophthalmopathy. In about six hyperthyroidism patients, the T-cell repertoire of thyroid tissue was compared with the T-cell repertoire of blood. The independent validation cohort included about 19 hyperthyroidism patients plus 17 patients who later progressed from hyperthyroidism to ophthalmopathy. To explore V-J signatures that separate ophthalmopathy from hyperthyroidism, a discovery set of about a hundred patients was enrolled, consisting of 40 to 45 with ophthalmopathy and about 60 with stable hyperthyroidism. Following sampling, methimazole starting at 30 mg daily was administered to hyperthyroidism patients, and high-dose intravenous methylprednisolone was administered to ophthalmopathy patients.

Ophthalmopathy patients had moderately to severely active disease, Clinical Activity Score of at least 3, NOSPECS grade of at least 4, and disease duration under 3 months. Patients were excluded if they had other autoimmune diseases, uncontrolled infections, pregnancy or lactation. Diagnosis relied on clinical symptoms, serum thyroxine, TRAb, thyroid ultrasound and orbital computed tomography. Ficoll-Paque density gradient centrifugation was used to isolate PBMCs from about 10 ml of fresh peripheral blood. Total RNA was extracted with Trizol reagent and quality-checked on an Agilent 2100 Bioanalyzer. CDR1 and CDR2 were assigned from the germline V gene as SNHLY and FYNNEI. V and J are trimmed by 8 bases and 3 bases, and the gene matches miss 7 bases of the junction. There are 14 amino acids in the CDR3, from cysteine to phenylalanine inclusive. The entry retains the CDR3 DNA only, 42 bases that are in frame from base 1.

For repertoire sequencing, TCR beta CDR3 regions were amplified from RNA transcripts. HTBI primers and the Qiagen OneStep RT-PCR kit were used in a first-round RT-PCR, which was followed by a second-round multiplex PCR, size selection and purification. The libraries underwent paired-end sequencing with 100 bp reads on an Illumina HiSeq2000. The authors processed their data as follows. SOAPnuke was used for read processing, and reads with adapters, uncalled bases, a mean Phred below 15, or no exact constant-primer or identifier match were discarded. COPE v1.2.5 was used to merge high-quality paired reads. Clonotypes were defined as unique nucleotide sequences and were aligned to IMGT TRB V, D and J references using MiTCR v1.1. The analysis was limited to V-J combinations with a frequency above 0.0001, which together covered approximately 99% of repertoires. For each V-J combination, a TCR clonal expansion and chaos score was defined as F50 clonal expansion divided by the chaos observed in the TCRdist matrix. Welch's t-statistics and random forest were used to narrow the features down to more than 10 V-J combinations, which were then fed into a naive Bayes classifier. The similarity between thyroid and blood repertoires was quantified using the Morisita-Horn index. TCRdb ran its own pipeline on the public reads, namely fastp trimming at Q25 and MiXCR clone calling, and kept in-frame beta chains. Rows merge per CDR3 protein into single entries with the most common DNA and genes. None of the V and J calls come from the authors' own analysis; TCRdb made them. Here the sample has approximately 45,000 distinct CDR3 sequences; over 45% occur a single time. Roughly 21% of the sample is in the top ten clones.

Here is what the overall study found, with its caveats: No statistical method was used to predetermine the sample size, and group allocation was not hidden from the investigators. In validation, the model predicted ophthalmopathy progression with more than 55% sensitivity and approximately 72% specificity; approximately 12 predicted patients were CT-confirmed with GO in a median of approximately 6.5 months. Ophthalmopathy was separated from stable hyperthyroidism by the 13-signature model with just under 90% sensitivity and 81% to 83% specificity in cross-validation and with 80%/75% in the test set. Among expanded thyroid clonotypes with frequency above 0.001, most also showed up in blood, which suggests that blood repertoires may reflect the thyroid immune response.

Sequencing was carried out using peripheral blood. This receptor was identified in an adult man with Graves' ophthalmopathy. Recombination linked TRBV2 to TRBJ2-3; the junction holds 8 bases that match TRBD2. CDR3 reads: CASRSGTVTDTQYF. Here is the DNA: TGTGCCAGCCGTAGCGGGACGGTGACAGATACGCAGTATTTT. Full variable domain (CDR3 extended with the reference TRBV2 and TRBJ2-3 proteins): EPEVTQTPSHQVTQMGQEVILRCVPISNHLYFYWYRQILGQKVEFLVSFYNNEISEKSEIFDDQFSVERPDGSNFTLKIRSTKLEDSAMYFCASRSGTVTDTQYFGPGTRLTVL.